This T cell receptor beta chain originates from a study of human T cells and chemical hapten exposure. Study summary: Patients had diphenylcyclopropenone applied to the scalp weekly throughout the approximately 22-week study. DPC at 0.01% went onto the upper back in patch tests, read at 6 days.

Time point specified: patch test 2, 6 weeks after DPC sensitization. The treatment is: therapeutic diphenylcyclopropenone sensitization with weekly scalp DPC. As the library was built, unique molecular identifiers were attached to individual cDNA molecules. TCRdb reprocessed the RACE reads via MiXCR and lists one record per CDR3 protein. The table has around 99,000 distinct CDR3 sequences, roughly a tenth seen once. Germline loops: CDR1 LNHNV, CDR2 YYDKDF (reference sequence). The V gene lost 0 bases and the J gene lost 12 bases, with 11 bases spanning the gap. This CDR3 spans 13 amino acids. Specimen: whole blood, collected in connection with sensitization to the hapten diphenylcyclopropenone (DPC). V usage is TRBV15 and J usage is TRBJ1-4; the D gene is possibly TRBD1 (5 bases). The sequence came from a woman in her forties with alopecia areata. Some clones in this sample may be carry-over from other donors' samples. CDR3 loop: CATSRDGGGELFF. Written as DNA, the CDR3 is TGTGCCACCAGCAGAGATGGGGGAGGGGAACTGTTTTTT.